This T cell receptor (beta chain) was observed in a study of cytomegalovirus exposure and HLA in healthy donors. Points from the study as a whole: Near-uniform donor sequencing depth was presumed by presence/absence analyses. The classifier reportedly diagnosed cytomegalovirus status with high sensitivity and specificity. Donors belonging to an Asian-associated ancestry cluster reportedly showed fewer N-insertions in productive TCRs than the 666-donor mean, according to what a later analysis found.

Note on this clone: Its specificity is unknown.

PCR amplification relied on 60 Vbeta primers (plus 13 Jbeta primers). The data were produced by immunoSEQ multiplex PCR, yet TCRdb's version contains in-frame clones alone and is incomplete. The sample has under 200,000 clones, around 79% seen once. V trimming: 5 bases; J trimming: 2 bases; junction bases outside the gene matches: 10. CDR1 and CDR2 (germline): SGHTA, FQGNSA. The CDR3 is 18 amino acids. Input material: PBMCs. This receptor was taken from a woman aged 45-65 years in good health and CMV-seronegative. The chain combines TRBV7-2 with TRBJ2-7, with 15 bases lining up with TRBD2. Written as DNA, the CDR3 is TGTGCCAGCAGCCTAACCGGGACTAGCGGGAGGCTGACCTACGAGCAGTACTTC. Its protein is CASSLTGTSGRLTYEQYF.